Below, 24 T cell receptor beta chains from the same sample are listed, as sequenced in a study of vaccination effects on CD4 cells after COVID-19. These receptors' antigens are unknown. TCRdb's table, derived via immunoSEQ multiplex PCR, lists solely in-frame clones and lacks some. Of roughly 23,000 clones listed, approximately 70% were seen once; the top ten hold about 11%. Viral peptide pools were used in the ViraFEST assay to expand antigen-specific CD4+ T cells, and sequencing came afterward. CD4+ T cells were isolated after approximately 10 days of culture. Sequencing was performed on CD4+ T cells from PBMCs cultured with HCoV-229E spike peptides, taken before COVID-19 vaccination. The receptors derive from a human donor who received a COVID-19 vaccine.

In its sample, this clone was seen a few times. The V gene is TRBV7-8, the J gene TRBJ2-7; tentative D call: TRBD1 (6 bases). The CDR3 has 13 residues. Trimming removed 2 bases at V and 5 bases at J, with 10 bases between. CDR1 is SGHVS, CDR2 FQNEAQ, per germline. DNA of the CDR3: TGTGCCAGCAGCTTATACGCAGGGGACGAGCAGTACTTC. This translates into CASSLYAGDEQYF. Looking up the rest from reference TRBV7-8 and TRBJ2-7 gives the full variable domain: GAGVSQSPRYKVAKRGQDVALRCDPISGHVSLFWYQQALGQGPEFLTYFQNEAQLDKSGLPSDRFFAERPEGSVSTLKIQRTQQEDSAVYLCASSLYAGDEQYFGPGTRLTVT.

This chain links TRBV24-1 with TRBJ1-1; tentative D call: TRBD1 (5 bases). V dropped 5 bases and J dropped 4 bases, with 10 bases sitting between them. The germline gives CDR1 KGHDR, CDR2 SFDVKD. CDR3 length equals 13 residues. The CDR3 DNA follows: TGTGCCACCAGTGTCGGGGGTGGCACTGAAGCTTTCTTT. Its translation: CATSVGGGTEAFF.

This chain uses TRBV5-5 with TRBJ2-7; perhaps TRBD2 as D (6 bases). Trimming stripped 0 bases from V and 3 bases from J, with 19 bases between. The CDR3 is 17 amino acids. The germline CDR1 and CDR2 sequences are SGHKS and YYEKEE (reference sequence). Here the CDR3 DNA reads TGTGCCAGCAGCTTGGCCATGGCGGGGTTGAAAGTCTACGAGCAGTACTTC. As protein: CASSLAMAGLKVYEQYF.

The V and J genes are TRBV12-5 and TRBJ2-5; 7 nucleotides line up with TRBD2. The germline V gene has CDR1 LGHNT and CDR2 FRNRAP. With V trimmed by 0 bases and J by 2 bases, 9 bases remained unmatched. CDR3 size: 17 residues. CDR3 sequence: CASGLVLGREGQETQYF. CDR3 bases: TGTGCTAGTGGTTTGGTACTAGGGAGGGAGGGACAAGAGACCCAGTACTTC.

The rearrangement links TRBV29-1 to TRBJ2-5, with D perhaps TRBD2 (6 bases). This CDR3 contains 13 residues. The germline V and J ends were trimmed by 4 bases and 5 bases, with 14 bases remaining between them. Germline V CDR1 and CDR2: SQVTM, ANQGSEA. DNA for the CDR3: TGCAGCGTTGTCGGAGGGAGTCGGGAGACCCAGTACTTC. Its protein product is CSVVGGSRETQYF.

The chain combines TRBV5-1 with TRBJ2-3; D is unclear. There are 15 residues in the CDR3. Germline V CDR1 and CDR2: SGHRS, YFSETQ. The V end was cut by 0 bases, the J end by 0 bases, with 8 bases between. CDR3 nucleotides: TGCGCCAGCAGCTTGGTCTTGCTGAGCACAGATACGCAGTATTTT. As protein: CASSLVLLSTDTQYF.

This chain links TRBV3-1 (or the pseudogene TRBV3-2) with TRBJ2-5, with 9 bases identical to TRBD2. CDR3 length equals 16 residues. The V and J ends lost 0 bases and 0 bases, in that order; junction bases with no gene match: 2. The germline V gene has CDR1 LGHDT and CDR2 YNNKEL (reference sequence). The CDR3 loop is CASSQEASGDQETQYF. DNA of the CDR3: TGTGCCAGCAGCCAAGAGGCTAGCGGGGACCAAGAGACCCAGTACTTC.

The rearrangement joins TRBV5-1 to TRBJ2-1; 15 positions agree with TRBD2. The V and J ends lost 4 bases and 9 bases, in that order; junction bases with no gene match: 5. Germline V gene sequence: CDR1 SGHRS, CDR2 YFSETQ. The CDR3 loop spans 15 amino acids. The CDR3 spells CASSPGTSGGSEQFF. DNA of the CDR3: TGCGCCAGCAGCCCTGGGACTAGCGGGGGGAGTGAGCAGTTCTTC.

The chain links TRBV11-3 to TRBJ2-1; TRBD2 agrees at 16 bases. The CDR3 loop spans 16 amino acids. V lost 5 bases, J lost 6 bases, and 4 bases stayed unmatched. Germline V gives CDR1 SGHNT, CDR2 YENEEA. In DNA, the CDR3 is TGTGCCAGCAGCCGCGGGACTAGCGGGGGGGGCAATGAGCAGTTCTTC. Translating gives CASSRGTSGGGNEQFF.

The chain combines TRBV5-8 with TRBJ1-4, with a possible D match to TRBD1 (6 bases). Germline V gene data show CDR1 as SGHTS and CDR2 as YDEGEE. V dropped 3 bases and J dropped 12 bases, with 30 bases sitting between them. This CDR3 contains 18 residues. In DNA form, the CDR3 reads TGTGCCAGCAGCTCCCTTACTGCAACGGGGGGGCTCCCGGTGGAACTGTTTTTT. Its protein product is CASSSLTATGGLPVELFF.

The CDR3 region has the DNA TGCGCCAGCAGCTTGGAAGCTAGTGGGAAACAAGAGACCCAGTACTTC. Translating it yields CASSLEASGKQETQYF. The rearrangement uses TRBV5-1 and TRBJ2-5; D ambiguous. CDR1 is SGHRS and CDR2 is YFSETQ in the germline V gene. Between the trimmed V and J ends, which lost 0 bases and 2 bases, there was a span of 14 bases. The CDR3 has 16 amino acids.

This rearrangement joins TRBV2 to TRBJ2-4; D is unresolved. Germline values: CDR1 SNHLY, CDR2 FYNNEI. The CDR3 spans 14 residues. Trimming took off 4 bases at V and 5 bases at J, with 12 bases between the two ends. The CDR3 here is CASSGVVGENIQYF. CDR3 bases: TGTGCCAGCAGTGGTGTGGTCGGCGAAAACATTCAGTACTTC.

CDR3: CASTQPGQLNTEAFF. CDR3 nucleotide sequence: TGTGCCAGCACCCAACCCGGACAGTTGAACACTGAAGCTTTCTTT. The rearrangement uses TRBV6-5 and TRBJ1-1; maybe TRBD1 (6 bases). The CDR3 extends over 15 amino acids. V was shortened by 7 bases and J by 0 bases, with 15 bases between the two germline ends. Germline values: CDR1 MNHEY, CDR2 SVGAGI.

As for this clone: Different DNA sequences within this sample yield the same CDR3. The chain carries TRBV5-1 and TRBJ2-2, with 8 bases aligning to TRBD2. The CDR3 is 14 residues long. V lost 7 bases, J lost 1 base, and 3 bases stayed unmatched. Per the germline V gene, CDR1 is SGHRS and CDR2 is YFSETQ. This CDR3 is CASFGTRNTGELFF. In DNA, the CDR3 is TGCGCCAGCTTCGGGACTAGGAACACCGGGGAGCTGTTTTTT.

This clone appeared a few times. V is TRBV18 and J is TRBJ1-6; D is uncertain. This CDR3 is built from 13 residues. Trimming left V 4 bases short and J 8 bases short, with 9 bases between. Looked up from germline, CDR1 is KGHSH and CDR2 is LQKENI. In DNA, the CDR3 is TGTGCCAGCTCACAGGATTCTGATTCACCCCTCCACTTT. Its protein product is CASSQDSDSPLHF.

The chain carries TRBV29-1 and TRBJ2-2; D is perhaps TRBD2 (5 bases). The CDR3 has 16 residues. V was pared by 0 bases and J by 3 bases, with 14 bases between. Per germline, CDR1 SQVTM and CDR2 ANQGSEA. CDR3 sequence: CSVEERGYADTGELFF. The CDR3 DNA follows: TGCAGCGTTGAAGAGAGAGGGTACGCGGACACCGGGGAGCTGTTTTTT.

CDR3 region: CASSRKWGGQSRNTIYF. The CDR3 nucleotides read TGTGCCAGCAGCCGGAAGTGGGGGGGGCAATCCAGAAACACCATATATTTT. The chain links TRBV27 to TRBJ1-3, with D possibly matching TRBD1 (6 bases). The CDR3 runs to 17 residues. Germline V gene lookup returns CDR1 MNHEY and CDR2 SMNVEV (reference sequence). V was trimmed by 6 bases and J by 5 bases, leaving 23 bases between them.

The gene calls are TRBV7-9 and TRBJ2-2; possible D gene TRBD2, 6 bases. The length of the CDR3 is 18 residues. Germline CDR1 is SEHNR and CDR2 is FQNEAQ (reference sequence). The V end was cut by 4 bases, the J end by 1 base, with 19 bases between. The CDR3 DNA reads TGTGCCAGCAGCTCTAGGCCCCCCGGGACTTGGAACACCGGGGAGCTGTTTTTT. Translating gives CASSSRPPGTWNTGELFF.

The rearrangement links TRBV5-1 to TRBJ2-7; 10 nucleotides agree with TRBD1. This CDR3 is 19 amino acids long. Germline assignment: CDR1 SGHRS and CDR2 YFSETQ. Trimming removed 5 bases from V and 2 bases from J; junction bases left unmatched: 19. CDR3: CASRQTHPLRQGATYEQYF. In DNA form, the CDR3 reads TGCGCCAGCAGACAAACACACCCGCTTCGACAGGGGGCAACCTACGAGCAGTACTTC. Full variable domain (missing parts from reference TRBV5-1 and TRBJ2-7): KAGVTQTPRYLIKTRGQQVTLSCSPISGHRSVSWYQQTPGQGLQFLFEYFSETQRNKGNFPGRFSGRQFSNSRSEMNVSTLELGDSALYLCASRQTHPLRQGATYEQYFGPGTRLTVT.

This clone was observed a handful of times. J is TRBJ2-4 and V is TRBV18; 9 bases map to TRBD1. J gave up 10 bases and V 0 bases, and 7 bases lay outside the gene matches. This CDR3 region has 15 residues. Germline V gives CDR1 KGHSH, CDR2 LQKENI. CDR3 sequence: CASSPPGQGFEIQYF. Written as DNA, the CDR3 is TGTGCCAGCTCACCACCCGGACAGGGGTTTGAAATTCAGTACTTC.

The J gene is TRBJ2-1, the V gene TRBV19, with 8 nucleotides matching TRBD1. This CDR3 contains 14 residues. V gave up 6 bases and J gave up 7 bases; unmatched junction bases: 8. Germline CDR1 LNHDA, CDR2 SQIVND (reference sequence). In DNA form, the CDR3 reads TGTGCCAGTAGCTGGAACAGGGGGAAGAATGAGCAGTTCTTC. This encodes CASSWNRGKNEQFF.

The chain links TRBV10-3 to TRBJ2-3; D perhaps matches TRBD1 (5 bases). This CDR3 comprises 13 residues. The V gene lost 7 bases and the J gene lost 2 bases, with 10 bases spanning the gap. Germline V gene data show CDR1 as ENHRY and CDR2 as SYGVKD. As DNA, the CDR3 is TGTGCCATCACCTCGACAGACACAGATACGCAGTATTTT. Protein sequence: CAITSTDTDTQYF.

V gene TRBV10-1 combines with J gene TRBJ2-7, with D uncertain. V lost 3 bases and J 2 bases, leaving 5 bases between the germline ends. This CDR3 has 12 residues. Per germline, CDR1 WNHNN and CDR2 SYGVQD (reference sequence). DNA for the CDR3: TGCGCCAGCAGTGACAGAGCCTACGAGCAGTACTTC. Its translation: CASSDRAYEQYF.

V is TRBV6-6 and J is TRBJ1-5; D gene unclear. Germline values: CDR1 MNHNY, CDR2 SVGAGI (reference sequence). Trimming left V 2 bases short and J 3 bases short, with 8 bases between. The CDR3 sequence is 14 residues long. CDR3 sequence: CASSYPRDNQPQHF. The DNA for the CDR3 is TGTGCCAGCAGTTACCCTAGGGACAATCAGCCCCAGCATTTT.